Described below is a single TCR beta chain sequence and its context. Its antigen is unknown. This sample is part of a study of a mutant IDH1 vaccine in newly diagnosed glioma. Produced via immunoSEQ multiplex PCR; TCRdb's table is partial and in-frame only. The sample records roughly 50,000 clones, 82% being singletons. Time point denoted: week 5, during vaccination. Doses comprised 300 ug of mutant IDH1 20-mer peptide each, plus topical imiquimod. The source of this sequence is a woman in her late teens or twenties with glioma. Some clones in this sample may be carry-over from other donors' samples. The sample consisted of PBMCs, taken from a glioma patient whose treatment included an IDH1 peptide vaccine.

The CDR3, as DNA: TGTGCCAGCAGCGCACTAAACAGGGAAGAGACCCAGTACTTC. This translates into CASSALNREETQYF. The chain carries TRBV13 and TRBJ2-5, with D maybe TRBD1 (6 bases). This CDR3 has 14 residues. Trimming cost V 5 bases and J 3 bases, with 13 bases left between them. Germline V CDR1 and CDR2: PRHDT, FYEKMQ (reference sequence).